The clone carrying this TCR beta chain was counted only a few times. These data belong to a study of blood T cell repertoires in COVID-19. Study-wide context: Some COVID-19 samples were acute and others convalescent; all came from the United States, Italy and Spain. PBMCs, B-cell-depleted T cells, or T cells provided the cDNA or gDNA that made up the material.

Authors' analysis steps: Nucleated cell counts were estimated from reference gene primer amplification. Produced via immunoSEQ multiplex PCR; TCRdb's table is partial and in-frame only. That table furnishes V, J and clone size, whereas the DNA furnished D and trimming. The sample comprises almost 300,000 clones, about 88% of which are singletons, and around 1.4% rests with the top ten. The CDR3 consists of 12 residues. Germline V lookup: CDR1 LGHDT, CDR2 YNNKEL (reference sequence). The V end lost 0 bases, the J end lost 7 bases, and 6 bases lay between the germline ends. The sample consisted of peripheral blood. This receptor was identified in a man aged 70-80 years with acute or convalescent COVID-19. The chain is built from TRBV3-1 (or the pseudogene TRBV3-2) and TRBJ1-2; D is undetermined. The DNA of the CDR3 is TGTGCCAGCAGCCAAGACGGGGTTGGCTACACCTTC. This codes for CASSQDGVGYTF.